The 19 T cell receptor beta chains presented below share a single source sample, sequenced in a study of T cell responses to AZD1222 COVID-19 vaccine. The repertoire was sequenced with immunoSEQ multiplex PCR; TCRdb's copy has only in-frame clones and lacks some. The profile shows roughly 60,000 clones, approximately 90% of them singletons. This specimen consisted of peripheral blood, obtained on day 0 of AZD1222 vaccination. These receptors were collected from an adult in good health.

The rearrangement joins TRBV28 to TRBJ1-4; D ambiguous. Germline-derived CDR1 and CDR2 are MDHEN and SYDVKM. Trimming removed 2 bases at V and 12 bases at J, with 22 bases between. The CDR3 covers 16 residues. This CDR3 reads CASSLHRVPLLGQLFF. The CDR3 nucleotides read TGTGCCAGCAGTTTACACCGGGTTCCCCTTCTCGGGCAACTGTTTTTT.

The genes are TRBV5-1 and TRBJ2-7; D possibly corresponds to TRBD2 (6 bases). CDR1 and CDR2 (germline): SGHRS, YFSETQ. Deletions cut 0 bases from V and 2 bases from J, with 12 bases between. The CDR3 is made up of 15 amino acids. The CDR3 is CASSLAAGSTYEQYF. CDR3 sequence (DNA): TGCGCCAGCAGCTTGGCGGCGGGGTCTACCTACGAGCAGTACTTC.

This clone was found once. This sequence joins TRBV5-1 and TRBJ2-5; D possibly matches TRBD1 or TRBD2 (5 bases each). CDR3 length: 15 amino acids. CDR1 SGHRS and CDR2 YFSETQ come from the germline V gene. The V end lost 4 bases, the J end lost 5 bases, and 18 bases lay between the germline ends. The CDR3 DNA sequence: TGCGCCAGCAGCCTGGGGCCCGGGGCCGGGGAGACCCAGTACTTC. As protein: CASSLGPGAGETQYF.

This sequence joins TRBV19 and TRBJ2-7; D gene ambiguous. V was clipped by 1 base and J by 0 bases, with 7 bases between them. Per germline, CDR1 LNHDA and CDR2 SQIVND (reference sequence). This CDR3 has 14 amino acids. Here the CDR3 reads CASSIVAPSYEQYF. CDR3 nucleotide sequence: TGTGCCAGTAGTATAGTTGCACCCTCCTACGAGCAGTACTTC. The whole variable domain, filled in from reference TRBV19 and TRBJ2-7, reads DGGITQSPKYLFRKEGQNVTLSCEQNLNHDAMYWYRQDPGQGLRLIYYSQIVNDFQKGDIAEGYSVSREKKESFPLTVTSAQKNPTAFYLCASSIVAPSYEQYFGPGTRLTVT.

This chain uses TRBV9 with TRBJ1-1, with 11 bases fitting TRBD1. Germline CDR1 is SGDLS and CDR2 is YYNGEE. V lost 0 bases to trimming and J lost 3 bases; unmatched junction nucleotides: 1. The CDR3 is made up of 15 amino acids. CDR3 bases: TGTGCCAGCAGCGTAGTGGGACAGGGGGACACTGAAGCTTTCTTT. Its translation is CASSVVGQGDTEAFF.

The chain joins TRBV4-2 to TRBJ1-1; D remains unclear. The CDR3 is 15 residues long. Germline V gives CDR1 LGHNA, CDR2 YNFKEQ. Deletions cut 0 bases from V and 1 base from J, with 9 bases between. CDR3 bases: TGTGCCAGCAGCCAAGAGGTGCAACCGAACACTGAAGCTTTCTTT. Amino acid sequence: CASSQEVQPNTEAFF.

This chain connects TRBV9 to TRBJ1-2; D is ambiguous. V was pared by 4 bases and J by 2 bases, with 9 bases between. CDR1 is SGDLS and CDR2 is YYNGEE in the germline V gene. The CDR3 is 13 residues long. The CDR3 DNA is TGTGCCAGCAGCTCCGACATAAACTATGGCTACACCTTC. Its protein product is CASSSDINYGYTF.

The V call is TRBV6-6, the J call TRBJ2-7; 9 bases fit TRBD1. Germline CDR1 MNHNY, CDR2 SVGAGI (reference sequence). V dropped 4 bases and J dropped 5; count of bases not matched to a gene: 3. This CDR3 has 13 residues. CDR3 loop: CASSSGTGNEQYF. The CDR3 nucleotides are TGTGCCAGCAGTTCCGGGACAGGGAACGAGCAGTACTTC.

This chain joins TRBV18 and TRBJ1-5, with TRBD1 matching 7 bases. Per the germline V gene, CDR1 is KGHSH and CDR2 is LQKENI. The CDR3 spans 15 residues. V trimming: 2 bases; J trimming: 6 bases; junction bases outside the gene matches: 7. DNA of the CDR3: TGTGCCAGCTCACCAGAGGGGGCCCACCGTCAGCCCCAGCATTTT. It encodes CASSPEGAHRQPQHF.

This clone has only one observation. The chain uses TRBV19 and TRBJ2-1; 7 positions agree with TRBD2. In germline, CDR1 is LNHDA, CDR2 SQIVND (reference sequence). Trimming at V came to 6 bases and at J to 0 bases, leaving 5 bases not matched to a gene. CDR3 length equals 15 residues. The DNA of the CDR3 is TGTGCCAGTAGGACGGGGGGAAGCTCCTACAATGAGCAGTTCTTC. This codes for CASRTGGSSYNEQFF. The variable domain in full, completed from reference TRBV19 and TRBJ2-1, reads DGGITQSPKYLFRKEGQNVTLSCEQNLNHDAMYWYRQDPGQGLRLIYYSQIVNDFQKGDIAEGYSVSREKKESFPLTVTSAQKNPTAFYLCASRTGGSSYNEQFFGPGTRLTVL.

The chain recombines TRBV2 with TRBJ1-1; D perhaps matches TRBD1 (5 bases). Trimming cost V 5 bases and J 3 bases, with 13 bases left between them. CDR3 size: 14 residues. Germline V CDR1 and CDR2: SNHLY, FYNNEI. CDR3 nucleotides: TGTGCCAGCAGTCCGACCTGGGGCGACACTGAAGCTTTCTTT. Amino acids: CASSPTWGDTEAFF.

The chain carries TRBV2 and TRBJ1-2, with 8 bases lining up with TRBD1. The ends lost 8 bases at V and 1 base at J; junction bases unmatched: 3. Germline CDR1 is SNHLY and CDR2 is FYNNEI. CDR3 length: 13 residues. The chain's CDR3 is CASEGQVNYGYTF. The CDR3 DNA reads as TGTGCCAGCGAGGGACAGGTTAACTATGGCTACACCTTC.

This sequence joins TRBV11-2 and TRBJ1-6, with D possibly being TRBD1 (6 bases). The CDR3 totals 17 residues. CDR1 is SGHAT, CDR2 FQNNGV, per germline. Deletions cut 5 bases from V and 2 bases from J, with 16 bases between. The CDR3 coding sequence is TGTGCCAGCAGCAACGCCCAGGGGCTGCCCTATAATTCACCCCTCCACTTT. Its protein product is CASSNAQGLPYNSPLHF.

The chain uses TRBV9 and TRBJ2-3; TRBD1 matches at 8 bases. The CDR3 spans 15 residues. Trimming cost V 2 bases and J 4 bases; bases outside gene matches: 6. CDR1 and CDR2 (germline): SGDLS, YYNGEE. DNA of the CDR3: TGTGCCAGCAGCGTCTGGACAGGGCCCCCAGATACGCAGTATTTT. It encodes CASSVWTGPPDTQYF.

This clone has a handful of counts. This chain connects TRBV5-1 to TRBJ1-4, with TRBD1 matching 7 bases. Trimming cost V 4 bases and J 5 bases; bases outside gene matches: 5. Looked up from germline, CDR1 is SGHRS and CDR2 is YFSETQ. This CDR3 has 14 amino acids. The CDR3 protein is CASSAQTGNEKLFF. CDR3 nucleotide sequence: TGCGCCAGCAGCGCCCAGACAGGGAATGAAAAACTGTTTTTT.

The gene calls are TRBV6-5 and TRBJ2-3; D is perhaps TRBD2 (5 bases). V dropped 7 bases and J dropped 4 bases, with 12 bases sitting between them. This CDR3 spans 13 amino acids. The germline gives CDR1 MNHEY, CDR2 SVGAGI. Written as DNA, the CDR3 is TGTGCCAGCAACCGACGGGAACCAGATACGCAGTATTTT. Amino acid sequence: CASNRREPDTQYF.

This chain links TRBV12-3 or TRBV12-4 with TRBJ1-2; the D gene is possibly TRBD1 (6 bases). There are 13 residues in the CDR3. V lost 1 base to trimming and J lost 8 bases, with 11 bases between them. This CDR3 reads CASSLGGHWGYTF. CDR3 bases: TGTGCCAGCAGTTTAGGGGGACACTGGGGCTACACCTTC.

The J gene is TRBJ1-1, the V gene TRBV2; D unclear. Per germline, CDR1 SNHLY and CDR2 FYNNEI. The CDR3 sequence is 14 residues long. V lost 2 bases, J lost 0 bases, and 7 bases lay in between. The CDR3, as DNA: TGTGCCAGCAGTGAAAGCCGGATGAACACTGAAGCTTTCTTT. This translates into CASSESRMNTEAFF.

The chain combines TRBV5-1 with TRBJ2-7; D gene ambiguous. The CDR3 consists of 13 residues. Between the trimmed V and J ends, which lost 1 base and 4 bases, there was a span of 9 bases. Germline assignment: CDR1 SGHRS and CDR2 YFSETQ. This chain's CDR3 is CASSLIGNYEQYF. DNA of the CDR3: TGCGCCAGCAGCTTGATAGGGAATTACGAGCAGTACTTC.